The 20 T cell receptor beta chains presented below share a single source sample, sequenced in a study of T cell repertoires in aging, cancer and after chemotherapy. A mixed TRB-A/B primer pool amplified rearranged TRB by multiplex touch-down PCR. MiXCR was run by TCRdb on the multiplex PCR reads, yielding one entry per CDR3 protein. The repertoire holds roughly 12,000 distinct CDR3 sequences, with 24% as singletons. Amplification of TCR beta used genomic DNA extracted from peripheral blood. Sequences were obtained from blood. These receptors all come from a human donor in good health.

V usage is TRBV13 and J usage is TRBJ2-1; no definite D call. There are 15 residues in the CDR3. Deletions cut 5 bases from V and 5 bases from J, with 16 bases between. CDR1 and CDR2 (germline): PRHDT, FYEKMQ (reference sequence). The CDR3 DNA is TGTGCCAGCAGCGGCGCGAGAGATTTTGACAATGAGCAGTTCTTC. Translation: CASSGARDFDNEQFF.

The gene calls are TRBV11-3 and TRBJ2-3, with unresolved D. CDR3 size: 11 residues. CDR1 is SGHNT, CDR2 YENEEA, per germline. V was shortened by 4 bases and J by 6 bases, with 5 bases between the two germline ends. The DNA for the CDR3 is TGTGCCAGCAGCTACGGGGATACGCAGTATTTT. It yields the protein CASSYGDTQYF.

This clonotype is classed as medium-sized. The chain has TRBV19 and TRBJ2-1, with TRBD2 matching over 9 bases. V was pared by 1 base and J by 9 bases, with 10 bases of the junction left unmatched. Germline V lookup: CDR1 LNHDA, CDR2 SQIVND (reference sequence). The CDR3 has 16 residues. In nucleotides, the CDR3 is TGTGCCAGTAGTATAGTACTAGCGGGTCTCGGTGGTGAGCAGTTCTTC. It specifies CASSIVLAGLGGEQFF.

This clonotype is medium-sized. The chain combines TRBV27 with TRBJ1-6; D is unclear. The CDR3 sequence is 19 residues long. Germline V gene lookup returns CDR1 MNHEY and CDR2 SMNVEV (reference sequence). Trimming shortened V by 3 bases and J by 0 bases, and 18 bases separated the two germline ends. The CDR3 sequence: CASSFRPTRRSSYNSPLHF. CDR3 nucleotides: TGTGCCAGCAGTTTTAGGCCGACGAGGAGAAGCTCCTATAATTCACCCCTCCACTTT.

This clonotype is categorized as medium-sized. The chain couples TRBV6-6 to TRBJ2-2; no clear D. The CDR3 runs 14 residues. Trimming pared 6 bases from V and 2 bases from J, leaving 10 bases between. The germline V gene has CDR1 MNHNY and CDR2 SVGAGI (reference sequence). The chain's CDR3 is CASRTAGNTGELFF. CDR3 bases: TGTGCCAGCAGAACCGCCGGTAACACCGGGGAGCTGTTTTTT.

Here the CDR3 DNA reads TGTGCCAGCAGTTTAGACAGAAACTATGGCTACACCTTC. Amino acids: CASSLDRNYGYTF. The V gene is TRBV28, the J gene TRBJ1-2; D possibly corresponds to TRBD1 (5 bases). Trimming removed 2 bases from V and 2 bases from J, with 6 bases in between. The germline CDR1 and CDR2 sequences are MDHEN and SYDVKM. The CDR3 has 13 residues.

This rearrangement joins TRBV7-3 to TRBJ1-6; TRBD1 matches 12 bases. The V gene's germline CDR1 is SGHTA and CDR2 FQGTGA. The CDR3 consists of 14 residues. Losses at the gene ends were 1 base for V and 13 bases for J; bases not matched to a gene: 2. This CDR3 reads CASSLRDRGLPLHF. The CDR3 nucleotides are TGTGCCAGCAGCTTAAGGGACAGGGGGCTCCCCCTCCACTTT.

In its sample, this clonotype ranks as medium-sized. This chain connects TRBV7-6 to TRBJ2-7; D is possibly TRBD1 (6 bases). The CDR3 sequence is 15 residues long. Trimming pared 6 bases from V and 2 bases from J, leaving 17 bases between. Germline V gene data show CDR1 as SGHVS and CDR2 as FNYEAQ. The CDR3 DNA reads TGTGCCAGCAGTTACCGCCTGGACAGCGCCTACGAGCAGTACTTC. Protein: CASSYRLDSAYEQYF.

This chain connects TRBV6-2 or TRBV6-3 to TRBJ2-7; 9 bases match TRBD1. The CDR3 runs to 15 residues. Germline V gene data show CDR1 as MNHEY and CDR2 as SVGEGT. V lost 5 bases and J lost 4; bases outside the gene matches: 9. In DNA, the CDR3 is TGTGCCAGCAGTACCTGGACAGGGGCTGTTTACGAGCAGTACTTC. Its translation: CASSTWTGAVYEQYF.

This chain links TRBV5-1 with TRBJ1-1; 8 bases line up with TRBD1. The CDR3 extends over 16 amino acids. Germline values: CDR1 SGHRS, CDR2 YFSETQ. V was pared by 3 bases and J by 5 bases, with 12 bases of the junction left unmatched. CDR3: CASSSHARTGSTEAFF. The CDR3 DNA sequence: TGCGCCAGCAGCTCCCACGCTCGGACAGGGTCGACTGAAGCTTTCTTT. Together with reference TRBV5-1 and TRBJ1-1, the CDR3 gives the full variable domain: KAGVTQTPRYLIKTRGQQVTLSCSPISGHRSVSWYQQTPGQGLQFLFEYFSETQRNKGNFPGRFSGRQFSNSRSEMNVSTLELGDSALYLCASSSHARTGSTEAFFGQGTRLTVV.

DNA of the CDR3: TGTGCCAGCCTGGGACAGGGGGGTTTAGGCTACACCTTC. Translation: CASLGQGGLGYTF. The genes are TRBV27 and TRBJ1-2; TRBD1 aligns across 11 bases. In germline, CDR1 is MNHEY, CDR2 SMNVEV (reference sequence). The CDR3 is 13 residues long. Losses at the gene ends were 8 bases for V and 8 bases for J; bases not matched to a gene: 7.

With regard to this clonotype: This may stem from a read error, because a much larger clone lies one nucleotide away. The J gene is TRBJ1-2, the V gene TRBV30, with D unresolved. Looked up from germline, CDR1 is GTSNPN and CDR2 is SVGIG (reference sequence). CDR3 length: 13 amino acids. For the CDR3, the DNA is TGTGCCTGGAGTGTGGGCCAGTCCTATGACTACACCTTC. This translates into CAWSVGQSYDYTF.

This clonotype has more than one count but fewer than ten. This sequence joins TRBV12-3 or TRBV12-4 and TRBJ2-1; 10 nucleotides agree with TRBD2. This CDR3 is built from 15 residues. Trimming took 3 bases from V and 5 from J; bases not matched to a gene: 4. CDR3 residues: CASSFRTSGDNEQFF. For the CDR3, the DNA is TGTGCCAGCAGTTTCAGGACTAGCGGAGACAATGAGCAGTTCTTC.

This clonotype occurred once. A read error may be the cause here, since a much bigger clone is one base away. The chain recombines TRBV19 with TRBJ1-1; D ambiguous. CDR3 length equals 16 residues. Germline lookup yields CDR1 LNHDA and CDR2 SQIVND (reference sequence). The CDR3 region has the DNA TGTGCCAGTAGTCCACTCTTGGCGACACAAAACACTAAAGCTTTCTTT. It translates to CASSPLLATQNTKAFF.

CDR3 DNA: TGTGCCAGCAGCCCAAGGGCCGTGAACACCGGGGAGCTGTTTTTT. Translation: CASSPRAVNTGELFF. This chain links TRBV9 with TRBJ2-2; unclear D gene. Trimming stripped 4 bases from V and 1 base from J, with 11 bases between. The germline gives CDR1 SGDLS, CDR2 YYNGEE. The CDR3 consists of 15 residues.

In its sample, this clonotype was seen a few times. The CDR3 here is CASSLSSSGLYNEQFF. For the CDR3, the DNA is TGTGCCAGCAGTTTATCGTCTAGCGGGTTATACAATGAGCAGTTCTTC. The V and J genes are TRBV12-3 or TRBV12-4 and TRBJ2-1; 8 bases align to TRBD2. CDR3 length: 16 residues. Trimming removed 2 bases from V and 4 bases from J; junction bases left unmatched: 7.

V usage is TRBV20-1 and J usage is TRBJ2-7; D unclear. The CDR3 has 12 amino acids. Trimming took 1 base from V and 4 from J, leaving 8 bases between them. CDR1 DFQATT and CDR2 SNEGSKA come from the germline V gene (reference sequence). The DNA of the CDR3 is TGCAGTGCTAGAGGATACGGATACGAGCAGTACTTC. It specifies CSARGYGYEQYF.

By share of the sample, this clonotype is medium-sized. J is TRBJ1-1 and V is TRBV7-6; no definite D call. The CDR3 extends over 14 amino acids. Germline values: CDR1 SGHVS, CDR2 FNYEAQ. Trimming took 5 bases from V and 0 from J, leaving 10 bases between them. The CDR3 sequence is CASSHGRMNTEAFF. CDR3 bases: TGTGCCAGCAGCCACGGACGGATGAACACTGAAGCTTTCTTT.

This clonotype is medium-sized by share. The gene calls are TRBV6-6 and TRBJ1-2; D ambiguous. CDR3 size: 15 residues. The V end lost 1 base, the J end lost 3 bases, and 12 bases lay between the germline ends. CDR1 is MNHNY, CDR2 SVGAGI, per germline (reference sequence). In nucleotides, the CDR3 is TGTGCCAGCAGTTACTACCCCAGAAAGGACTATGGCTACACCTTC. Translating gives CASSYYPRKDYGYTF.

This clonotype was seen a handful of times. The V call is TRBV13, the J call TRBJ2-1; 10 nucleotides line up with TRBD2. In germline, CDR1 is PRHDT, CDR2 FYEKMQ (reference sequence). The CDR3 has 18 amino acids. V lost 0 bases to trimming and J lost 7 bases; unmatched junction nucleotides: 12. The CDR3 nucleotides are TGTGCCAGCAGCTTAGGGGGACTGACTAGCGGGTTTGGAAATGAGCAGTTCTTC. Amino acids: CASSLGGLTSGFGNEQFF.